These 17 T cell receptor beta chains were all obtained from the same sample, sequenced in a study of T cells in Graves' hyperthyroidism and ophthalmopathy. RNA transcripts yielded amplified TCR beta CDR3 regions. First-round RT-PCR of the TCR CDR3 relied on the HTBI primer set. TCRdb analysed the multiplex PCR reads with MiXCR anew, one entry per CDR3 protein. The sample carries about 840,000 distinct CDR3 sequences, around 39% recorded once. The specimen was blood. The origin of the receptors is a young man with Graves' hyperthyroidism.

The genes are TRBV7-3 and TRBJ1-2; the match to TRBD1 covers 8 bases. The J segment lost 8 bases and the V segment lost 0 bases, leaving 14 bases of the junction unmatched. The CDR3 extends over 17 amino acids. Germline V gene lookup returns CDR1 SGHTA and CDR2 FQGTGA. The DNA of the CDR3 is TGTGCCAGCAGCTTAACCGTCCAGGGGGCCCTGGGCGGAGGCTACACCTTC. It encodes CASSLTVQGALGGGYTF.

The chain couples TRBV5-1 to TRBJ1-3, with 12 bases that match TRBD1. The CDR3 sequence is 16 residues long. The trim removed 3 bases at V and 4 bases at J, leaving 5 bases unmatched. Germline lookup yields CDR1 SGHRS and CDR2 YFSETQ. CDR3 sequence: CASSSAGTGGGNTIYF. The CDR3 nucleotides are TGCGCCAGCAGCTCCGCCGGGACAGGGGGCGGAAACACCATATATTTT.

This clonotype was counted a few times. This chain uses TRBV7-9 with TRBJ1-5; D possibly corresponds to TRBD1 (6 bases). CDR3 size: 16 residues. The V gene's germline CDR1 is SEHNR and CDR2 FQNEAQ (reference sequence). V gave up 6 bases and J gave up 4 bases, with 19 bases separating them. The CDR3 DNA follows: TGTGCCAGCAGTCACAACAGGGAGGAACGAAATCAGCCCCAGCATTTT. Its protein is CASSHNREERNQPQHF.

The rearrangement links TRBV28 to TRBJ2-7; 11 nucleotides agree with TRBD2. Germline V gene sequence: CDR1 MDHEN, CDR2 SYDVKM. Unmatched junction bases numbered 1, after V lost 0 bases and J lost 3 bases. The CDR3 is made up of 15 amino acids. CDR3 DNA: TGTGCCAGCAGTTTATGGACTAGCGGGAACTACGAGCAGTACTTC. As protein: CASSLWTSGNYEQYF.

Regarding this clonotype: A much larger clone lies a single base off, so this may be a read error. The genes are TRBV5-4 and TRBJ1-3; 7 bases align to TRBD1. The V and J ends lost 4 bases and 0 bases, in that order; junction bases with no gene match: 4. Germline V gene sequence: CDR1 SGHNT, CDR2 YYREEE (reference sequence). The CDR3 is 15 amino acids. The chain's CDR3 is CASSRGQPSGNTIYF. The DNA for the CDR3 is TGTGCCAGCAGCAGGGGACAGCCCTCTGGAAACACCATATATTTT.

This clonotype was recorded at least ten times. Here the CDR3 reads CASISGGTEAFF. The CDR3 region has the DNA TGTGCCAGCATATCAGGGGGGACTGAAGCTTTCTTT. The chain carries TRBV7-9 and TRBJ1-1; 7 bases are a match to TRBD1. The germline gives CDR1 SEHNR, CDR2 FQNEAQ (reference sequence). V trimming: 7 bases; J trimming: 5 bases; junction bases outside the gene matches: 4. The CDR3 is 12 residues long.

This clonotype was counted between two and nine times. The CDR3 DNA is TGCGCCAGCAGCTTGGCCGCGGAGAAGGAAGCTTTCTTT. Translated, it gives CASSLAAEKEAFF. The gene calls are TRBV5-1 and TRBJ1-1, with D unresolved. CDR1 and CDR2 from the germline V gene are SGHRS and YFSETQ. The CDR3 runs to 13 residues. Between the trimmed V and J ends, which lost 0 bases and 8 bases, there was a span of 11 bases.

The V and J genes are TRBV4-1 and TRBJ2-6; D is uncertain. The CDR3 extends over 16 amino acids. V was shortened by 4 bases and J by 0 bases, with 10 bases between the two germline ends. The germline V gene has CDR1 MGHRA and CDR2 YSYEKL. CDR3 DNA sequence: TGCGCCAGCAGCCTCGCTGGCCTCTCTGGGGCCAACGTCCTGACTTTC. Amino acid sequence: CASSLAGLSGANVLTF.

This clonotype showed up many times. V usage is TRBV15 and J usage is TRBJ2-5, with D possibly being TRBD2 (6 bases). CDR3 length equals 17 residues. V was clipped by 0 bases and J by 4 bases, with 18 bases between them. CDR1 LNHNV and CDR2 YYDKDF come from the germline V gene (reference sequence). The DNA of the CDR3 is TGTGCCACCAGCAGAGATAAGTGGGCTAGCGCATTAGAGACCCAGTACTTC. As protein: CATSRDKWASALETQYF.

This clonotype was counted at least ten times. This chain connects TRBV19 to TRBJ2-7; TRBD1 matches at 10 bases. The CDR3 consists of 15 residues. The trim removed 1 base at V and 4 bases at J, leaving 4 bases unmatched. Germline lookup yields CDR1 LNHDA and CDR2 SQIVND (reference sequence). CDR3 residues: CASSIGQGASYEQYF. DNA of the CDR3: TGTGCCAGTAGTATAGGACAGGGGGCCTCGTACGAGCAGTACTTC. Based on the CDR3 plus reference TRBV19 and TRBJ2-7, the full variable domain is DGGITQSPKYLFRKEGQNVTLSCEQNLNHDAMYWYRQDPGQGLRLIYYSQIVNDFQKGDIAEGYSVSREKKESFPLTVTSAQKNPTAFYLCASSIGQGASYEQYFGPGTRLTVT.

The chain combines TRBV28 with TRBJ1-1; 8 bases map to TRBD1. Germline CDR1 is MDHEN and CDR2 is SYDVKM. The CDR3 length is 12 residues. Unmatched junction bases numbered 4, after V lost 4 bases and J lost 9 bases. In DNA, the CDR3 is TGTGCCAGCAGTTCAGGGGGCGCAAAAGCTTTCTTT. This translates into CASSSGGAKAFF.

The chain is built from TRBV25-1 and TRBJ1-1, with D perhaps TRBD1 (5 bases). The CDR3 spans 14 residues. Germline CDR1 and CDR2: MGHDK and SYGVNS. CDR3 loop: CARVSGTANTEAFF. CDR3 DNA: TGTGCTAGAGTCTCTGGGACGGCAAACACTGAAGCTTTCTTT.

The rearrangement uses TRBV4-1 and TRBJ1-3; D is perhaps TRBD1 (6 bases). The length of the CDR3 is 15 residues. V was pared by 0 bases and J by 6 bases, with 12 bases between. Per germline, CDR1 MGHRA and CDR2 YSYEKL. The CDR3 reads CASSQEQGQANTIYF. In DNA, the CDR3 is TGCGCCAGCAGCCAAGAGCAGGGACAAGCAAACACCATATATTTT.

In DNA, the CDR3 is TGTGCCAGTAGTATAATAGCAGGAAATCAGCCCCAGCATTTT. Amino acid sequence: CASSIIAGNQPQHF. This chain uses TRBV19 with TRBJ1-5; no firm D call. CDR1 and CDR2 from the germline V gene are LNHDA and SQIVND (reference sequence). CDR3 length equals 14 residues. The ends were cut back, 2 bases at V and 4 bases at J, with 9 bases in the middle.

The chain joins TRBV2 to TRBJ1-1, with TRBD1 matching over 8 bases. CDR3 length: 12 amino acids. The V gene's germline CDR1 is SNHLY and CDR2 FYNNEI. The CDR3 protein is CARPGGNTEAFF. CDR3 nucleotides: TGTGCTAGACCAGGGGGCAACACTGAAGCTTTCTTT.

The rearrangement uses TRBV29-1 and TRBJ1-1, with D maybe TRBD1 (6 bases). Germline V gene sequence: CDR1 SQVTM, CDR2 ANQGSEA. Trimming left V 4 bases short and J 11 bases short, with 17 bases between. There are 12 residues in the CDR3. This CDR3 is CSVGAGGVGAFF. The CDR3 bases are TGCAGCGTTGGGGCGGGGGGCGTGGGGGCTTTCTTT.

J is TRBJ2-5 and V is TRBV12-3 or TRBV12-4, with D possibly called TRBD1 or TRBD2 (6 bases each). The CDR3 consists of 14 residues. The germline V and J ends were trimmed by 6 bases and 4 bases, with 15 bases remaining between them. CDR3 in amino acids: CASSLKGGPETQYF. CDR3 DNA sequence: TGTGCCAGCAGCCTCAAAGGGGGGCCAGAGACCCAGTACTTC.